The rows below give T cell receptor beta chains drawn from one sample of a study of T cell responses to AZD1222 COVID-19 vaccine. The method was immunoSEQ multiplex PCR; TCRdb's version includes in-frame clones alone and lacks a portion of them. The profile shows around 110,000 clones, roughly 87% of them singletons. This specimen consisted of peripheral blood, obtained on day 0 of AZD1222 vaccination. These receptors originate from an adult in good health. The CDR3 runs from the conserved cysteine through the conserved F or W. The order of the fields is V gene, CDR3 length, D gene, J gene, clone size, CDR3 DNA, CDR3 protein. The D gene is left open where the match is weak. Where a row states a size, it is once, few, many or the class of an expanded clone; other rows omit it.

V: TRBV6-5; length: 11; D: .; J: TRBJ2-3; size: .; DNA: TGTGGAGCCGGGGCGACAGATACGCAGTATTTT; CDR3: CGAGATDTQYF
V: TRBV5-4; length: 13; D: .; J: TRBJ1-1; size: once; DNA: TGTGCCAGCAGCTCTGGCGACAACACTGAAGCTTTCTTT; CDR3: CASSSGDNTEAFF
V: TRBV29-1; length: 14; D: TRBD1; J: TRBJ2-3; size: .; DNA: TGCAGCTCAAGCGACAGGGTGAGCACAGATACGCAGTATTTT; CDR3: CSSSDRVSTDTQYF
V: TRBV2; length: 13; D: .; J: TRBJ1-6; size: .; DNA: TGTGCCAGCAGTTCTCCGGGGAATTCACCCCTCCACTTT; CDR3: CASSSPGNSPLHF
V: TRBV4-1; length: 14; D: .; J: TRBJ1-1; size: .; DNA: TGCGCCAGCAGCCACGCCCAGTGGGACACTGAAGCTTTCTTT; CDR3: CASSHAQWDTEAFF
V: TRBV28; length: 14; D: .; J: TRBJ1-4; size: few; DNA: TGTGCCAGCAGCGTCCGGGGCCTTAATGAAAAACTGTTTTTT; CDR3: CASSVRGLNEKLFF
V: TRBV28; length: 14; D: .; J: TRBJ1-2; size: .; DNA: TGTGCCAGCAGTGTCCTAACAGGGAGCGTTGGCTACACCTTC; CDR3: CASSVLTGSVGYTF
V: TRBV10-3; length: 13; D: .; J: TRBJ1-6; size: .; DNA: TGTGCCACAAAGGACGGAGCTAATTCACCCCTCCACTTT; CDR3: CATKDGANSPLHF
V: TRBV7-2; length: 15; D: .; J: TRBJ1-3; size: .; DNA: TGTGCCAGCAGCTTAGATGCGGGGCCAGGAAACACCATATATTTT; CDR3: CASSLDAGPGNTIYF
V: TRBV5-1; length: 13; D: .; J: TRBJ2-7; size: .; DNA: TGCGCCAGCAGCTCTGGACAGTATTACGAGCAGTACTTC; CDR3: CASSSGQYYEQYF
V: TRBV28; length: 13; D: .; J: TRBJ1-4; size: .; DNA: TGTGCCAGCAGTTTAGGGGCAAGTGAAAAACTGTTTTTT; CDR3: CASSLGASEKLFF
V: TRBV7-8; length: 14; D: TRBD1; J: TRBJ2-7; size: .; DNA: TGTGCCAGCAGCCTGGGACAGGGGAGGCTCGAGCAGTACTTC; CDR3: CASSLGQGRLEQYF
V: TRBV25-1; length: 14; D: TRBD2; J: TRBJ2-1; size: once; DNA: TGTGCCGCGAAGGGGCTAGCGGTCTACAATGAGCAGTTCTTC; CDR3: CAAKGLAVYNEQFF
V: TRBV6-5; length: 15; D: .; J: TRBJ1-1; size: .; DNA: TGTGCCAGCAGAGGCCAGAGCGGGCCGGGGACTGAAGCTTTCTTT; CDR3: CASRGQSGPGTEAFF
V: TRBV6-5; length: 13; D: .; J: TRBJ1-5; size: .; DNA: TGTGCCAGCACAAATGAACGGAATCAGCCCCAGCATTTT; CDR3: CASTNERNQPQHF
V: TRBV14; length: 13; D: TRBD1; J: TRBJ1-2; size: .; DNA: TGTGCCAGCAGCCCGCTAGGACAGGATGGCTACACCTTC; CDR3: CASSPLGQDGYTF
V: TRBV2; length: 13; D: .; J: TRBJ2-1; size: .; DNA: TGTGCCAGCAGTCCTTCCTCCCTAGGCGAGCAGTTCTTC; CDR3: CASSPSSLGEQFF
V: TRBV19; length: 15; D: .; J: TRBJ2-1; size: once; DNA: TGTGCCAGTAGTACGAGCGGACTCTCCTACAATGAGCAGTTCTTC; CDR3: CASSTSGLSYNEQFF
V: TRBV28; length: 18; D: .; J: TRBJ1-5; size: .; DNA: TGTGCCAGCAGTTTTCGTACTGGAGTTCCAGATTACAATCAGCCCCAGCATTTT; CDR3: CASSFRTGVPDYNQPQHF
V: TRBV27; length: 13; D: .; J: TRBJ1-2; size: .; DNA: TGTGCCAGCTCCGAAAGGGGAATCTATGGCTACACCTTC; CDR3: CASSERGIYGYTF
V: TRBV5-1; length: 14; D: .; J: TRBJ2-1; size: .; DNA: TGCGCCAGCAGCTTGGTGACCTTAGCGGATAAGCAGTTCTTC; CDR3: CASSLVTLADKQFF
V: TRBV2; length: 13; D: TRBD1; J: TRBJ2-7; size: once; DNA: TGTGCCAGCAGGGGGACAGGGGTCCGGGAGCAGTACTTC; CDR3: CASRGTGVREQYF
V: TRBV2; length: 14; D: .; J: TRBJ2-4; size: once; DNA: TGTGCCAGCGACCCGCAGGGAAGGCCTAACATTCAGTACTTC; CDR3: CASDPQGRPNIQYF
V: TRBV11-2; length: 14; D: .; J: TRBJ2-7; size: .; DNA: TGTGCCAGCAGCCCGGGACGGGGATCCTACGAGCAGTACTTC; CDR3: CASSPGRGSYEQYF
V: TRBV2; length: 13; D: .; J: TRBJ1-2; size: .; DNA: TGTGCCAGCAGTGAAGGTGGCGGCTATGGCTACACCTTC; CDR3: CASSEGGGYGYTF
V: TRBV5-6; length: 12; D: .; J: TRBJ1-6; size: .; DNA: TGTGCCAGCAGCTTTGGGCTCCGACCCCTCCACTTT; CDR3: CASSFGLRPLHF
V: TRBV2; length: 15; D: .; J: TRBJ1-6; size: .; DNA: TGTGCCAGCAGGGTGATCAACTCCTATAATTCACCCCTCCACTTT; CDR3: CASRVINSYNSPLHF
V: TRBV5-1; length: 17; D: TRBD2; J: TRBJ2-1; size: .; DNA: TGCGCCAGCAGCTTGGTCCCCACTAGCGGATCGTACAATGAGCAGTTCTTC; CDR3: CASSLVPTSGSYNEQFF
V: TRBV2; length: 15; D: .; J: TRBJ1-1; size: once; DNA: TGTGCCAGCAGTTCAACCGGGACGGAGAACACTGAAGCTTTCTTT; CDR3: CASSSTGTENTEAFF
V: TRBV5-4; length: 17; D: .; J: TRBJ2-2; size: once; DNA: TGTGCCAGCAGCATGGACCCGCGAGGGGGTGGCACCGGGGAGCTGTTTTTT; CDR3: CASSMDPRGGGTGELFF
V: TRBV7-3; length: 14; D: .; J: TRBJ1-1; size: .; DNA: TGTGCCAGCAGCTCCCGGAGGGTGGGTACTGAAGCTTTCTTT; CDR3: CASSSRRVGTEAFF
V: TRBV10-3; length: 13; D: .; J: TRBJ1-5; size: .; DNA: TGTGCCATCAGTCCAGGGATCTATCAGCCCCAGCATTTT; CDR3: CAISPGIYQPQHF
V: TRBV7-2; length: 15; D: .; J: TRBJ2-2; size: .; DNA: TGTGCCAGCAGCTTAGCGGGAGGGAACACCGGGGAGCTGTTTTTT; CDR3: CASSLAGGNTGELFF
V: TRBV30; length: 14; D: TRBD1; J: TRBJ2-7; size: .; DNA: TGTGCCTGGACCGTGGGACAGGGGACTCGCGAGCAGTACTTC; CDR3: CAWTVGQGTREQYF
V: TRBV30; length: 13; D: .; J: TRBJ2-7; size: .; DNA: TGTGCCTGGAGTGGGTCTACTGGATACGAGCAGTACTTC; CDR3: CAWSGSTGYEQYF
V: TRBV6-1; length: 11; D: .; J: TRBJ1-5; size: .; DNA: TGTGCCAGCAGTGAGGAAAAACCCCAGCATTTT; CDR3: CASSEEKPQHF
V: TRBV18; length: 18; D: TRBD2; J: TRBJ2-2; size: .; DNA: TGTGCCAGCTCACCAGCCGGGACTAGCTCCACCAACACCGGGGAGCTGTTTTTT; CDR3: CASSPAGTSSTNTGELFF
V: TRBV12-3/TRBV12-4; length: 11; D: .; J: TRBJ2-7; size: .; DNA: TGTGCCAGCACCCGGGCCTACGAGCAGTACTTC; CDR3: CASTRAYEQYF
V: TRBV9; length: 13; D: .; J: TRBJ2-3; size: .; DNA: TGTGCCAGCAGCGTAGAAGGCACTGATACGCAGTATTTT; CDR3: CASSVEGTDTQYF
V: TRBV30; length: 12; D: TRBD1; J: TRBJ1-3; size: .; DNA: TGTGCCTCCGTGGACAGGGGAAACACCATATATTTT; CDR3: CASVDRGNTIYF